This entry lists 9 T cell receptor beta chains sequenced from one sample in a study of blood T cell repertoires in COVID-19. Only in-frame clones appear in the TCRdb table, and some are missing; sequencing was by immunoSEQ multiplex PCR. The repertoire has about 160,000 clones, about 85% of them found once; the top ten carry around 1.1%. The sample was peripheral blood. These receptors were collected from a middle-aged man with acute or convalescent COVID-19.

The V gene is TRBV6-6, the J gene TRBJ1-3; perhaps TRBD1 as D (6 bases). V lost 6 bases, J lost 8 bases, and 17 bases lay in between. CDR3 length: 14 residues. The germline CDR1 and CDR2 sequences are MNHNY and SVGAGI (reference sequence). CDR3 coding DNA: TGTGCCAGCAGCCACGGCCTGGGGGCATACACCATATATTTT. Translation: CASSHGLGAYTIYF.

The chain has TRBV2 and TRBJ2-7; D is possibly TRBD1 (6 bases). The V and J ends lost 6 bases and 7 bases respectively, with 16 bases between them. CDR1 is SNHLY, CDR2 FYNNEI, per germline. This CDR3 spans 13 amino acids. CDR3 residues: CASSPRGLEEQYF. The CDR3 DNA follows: TGTGCCAGCAGCCCCAGGGGATTAGAAGAGCAGTACTTC. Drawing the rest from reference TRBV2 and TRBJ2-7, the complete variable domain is EPEVTQTPSHQVTQMGQEVILRCVPISNHLYFYWYRQILGQKVEFLVSFYNNEISEKSEIFDDQFSVERPDGSNFTLKIRSTKLEDSAMYFCASSPRGLEEQYFGPGTRLTVT.

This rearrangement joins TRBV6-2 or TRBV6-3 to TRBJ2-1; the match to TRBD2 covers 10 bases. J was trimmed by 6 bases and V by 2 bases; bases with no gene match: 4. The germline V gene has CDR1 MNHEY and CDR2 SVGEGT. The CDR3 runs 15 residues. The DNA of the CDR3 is TGTGCCAGCAGTTACCCCCTAGCGGGGGTCAATGAGCAGTTCTTC. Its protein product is CASSYPLAGVNEQFF.

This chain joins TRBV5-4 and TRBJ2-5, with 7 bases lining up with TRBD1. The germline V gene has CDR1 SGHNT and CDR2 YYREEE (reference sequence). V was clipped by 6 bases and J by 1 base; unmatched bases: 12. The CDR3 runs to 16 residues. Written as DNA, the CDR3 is TGTGCCAGCACGGGAAAGGGGGCTCCGGGCCAAGAGACCCAGTACTTC. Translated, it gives CASTGKGAPGQETQYF.

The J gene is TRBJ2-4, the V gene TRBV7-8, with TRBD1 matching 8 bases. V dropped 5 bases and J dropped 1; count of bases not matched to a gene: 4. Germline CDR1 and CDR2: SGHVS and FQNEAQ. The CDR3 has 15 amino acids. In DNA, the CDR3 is TGTGCCAGCAGCGGACAGGGAAAGGCCAAAAACATTCAGTACTTC. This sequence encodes CASSGQGKAKNIQYF.

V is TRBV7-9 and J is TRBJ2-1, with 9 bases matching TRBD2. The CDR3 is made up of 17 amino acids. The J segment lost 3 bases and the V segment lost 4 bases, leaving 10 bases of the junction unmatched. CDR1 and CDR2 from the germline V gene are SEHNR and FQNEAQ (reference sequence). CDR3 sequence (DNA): TGTGCCAGCAGCTCCGCGGGTGCGGGGGGGAACTACAATGAGCAGTTCTTC. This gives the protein CASSSAGAGGNYNEQFF.

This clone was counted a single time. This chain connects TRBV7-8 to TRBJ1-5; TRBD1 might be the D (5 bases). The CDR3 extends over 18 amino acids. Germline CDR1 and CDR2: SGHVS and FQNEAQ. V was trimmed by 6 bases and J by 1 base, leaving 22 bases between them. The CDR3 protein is CASSPYSRGGRSNQPQHF. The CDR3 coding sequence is TGTGCCAGCAGTCCATATTCTCGGGGGGGTAGGAGCAATCAGCCCCAGCATTTT.

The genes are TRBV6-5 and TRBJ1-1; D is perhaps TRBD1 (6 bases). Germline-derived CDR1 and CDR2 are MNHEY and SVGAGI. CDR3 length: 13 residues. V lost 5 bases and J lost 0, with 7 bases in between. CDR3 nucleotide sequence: TGTGCCAGCAGTAGGGGGATGAACACTGAAGCTTTCTTT. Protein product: CASSRGMNTEAFF.

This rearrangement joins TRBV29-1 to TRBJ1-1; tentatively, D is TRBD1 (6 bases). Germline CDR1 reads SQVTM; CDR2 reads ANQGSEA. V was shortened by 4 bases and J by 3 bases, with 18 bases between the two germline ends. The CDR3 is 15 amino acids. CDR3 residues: CSVGTEARVDTEAFF. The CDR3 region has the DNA TGCAGCGTTGGGACAGAGGCGCGGGTGGACACTGAAGCTTTCTTT.